This entry lists 30 T cell receptor beta chains sequenced from one sample in a study of blood T cell repertoires in COVID-19. Sequencing was performed with immunoSEQ multiplex PCR; in TCRdb, only in-frame clones are kept and a portion is missing. The sample gives 150,000 or so clones, roughly 87% of which show up once; approximately 3.8% is in the top ten. Sequencing was done on a sample of PBMCs or T cells enriched from blood (not recorded which). Receptor source: a middle-aged woman who had been exposed to COVID-19.

CDR3 loop: CASSPQASRGSNEKLFF. The DNA of the CDR3 is TGTGCCAGTAGCCCCCAGGCGAGCAGGGGATCTAATGAAAAACTGTTTTTT. The rearrangement links TRBV19 to TRBJ1-4; D might be TRBD1 (6 bases). The V end was cut by 6 bases, the J end by 3 bases, with 20 bases between. This CDR3 spans 17 amino acids. Germline CDR1 reads LNHDA; CDR2 reads SQIVND (reference sequence).

The chain has TRBV4-3 and TRBJ2-7; 9 nucleotides agree with TRBD2. The CDR3 is 17 amino acids. CDR1 and CDR2 (germline): LGHNA, YSLEER. The V gene end was trimmed by 0 bases and the J gene end by 6 bases; junction bases not matched to a gene: 12. The CDR3 DNA follows: TGCGCCAGCAGCCAAGATCAGGGCGGGAGGGGATCTCGCGAGCAGTACTTC. As protein: CASSQDQGGRGSREQYF.

This clone was seen only a few times. The J gene is TRBJ1-2, the V gene TRBV27; TRBD1 matches at 7 bases. There are 16 residues in the CDR3. Germline V gives CDR1 MNHEY, CDR2 SMNVEV (reference sequence). V gave up 7 bases and J gave up 4 bases; unmatched junction bases: 15. The chain's CDR3 is CASTTHLGGDTYGYTF. CDR3 sequence (DNA): TGTGCCAGCACCACCCATTTAGGGGGCGACACCTATGGCTACACCTTC.

The chain joins TRBV19 to TRBJ1-1; tentative D call: TRBD1 (6 bases). The germline CDR1 and CDR2 sequences are LNHDA and SQIVND (reference sequence). The CDR3 is made up of 13 amino acids. The germline V and J ends were trimmed by 8 bases and 1 base, with 11 bases remaining between them. CDR3 protein: CASGGGGNTEAFF. The CDR3 DNA is TGTGCCAGTGGGGGAGGGGGGAACACTGAAGCTTTCTTT.

The chain links TRBV11-2 to TRBJ2-3; tentative D call: TRBD1 (6 bases). Trimming removed 5 bases from V and 0 bases from J, with 21 bases in between. CDR1 and CDR2 (germline): SGHAT, FQNNGV. The CDR3 loop spans 18 amino acids. CDR3 region: CASSPAPGGGLSTDTQYF. The CDR3 nucleotides are TGTGCCAGCAGCCCCGCGCCGGGTGGGGGCCTGAGCACAGATACGCAGTATTTT. Full variable domain (rest looked up from reference TRBV11-2 and TRBJ2-3): EAGVAQSPRYKIIEKRQSVAFWCNPISGHATLYWYQQILGQGPKLLIQFQNNGVVDDSQLPKDRFSAERLKGVDSTLKIQPAKLEDSAVYLCASSPAPGGGLSTDTQYFGPGTRLTVL.

A remark on this clone: Its ends do not fully match the called genes, so a read error is possible. The rearrangement links TRBV6-5 to TRBJ2-5; TRBD1 aligns across 8 bases. The germline gives CDR1 MNHEY, CDR2 SVGAGI. The CDR3 sequence is 15 residues long. The chain's CDR3 is CASRRQGLFGETQYF. The CDR3 DNA reads as TGTGCGAGCAGGAGACAGGGGTTATTTGGGGAGACCCAGTACTTC.

The rearrangement joins TRBV5-1 to TRBJ2-5, with D perhaps TRBD2 (5 bases). Germline loops: CDR1 SGHRS, CDR2 YFSETQ. Between the trimmed V and J ends, which lost 5 bases and 5 bases, there was a span of 16 bases. The length of the CDR3 is 14 residues. Written as DNA, the CDR3 is TGCGCCAGCAGAACCTCCTCGGGGTCTGAGACCCAGTACTTC. Protein sequence: CASRTSSGSETQYF.

The chain recombines TRBV12-5 with TRBJ1-6; TRBD1 agrees at 8 bases. The CDR3 totals 18 residues. The germline gives CDR1 LGHNT, CDR2 FRNRAP. V lost 2 bases to trimming and J lost 7 bases; unmatched junction nucleotides: 13. The CDR3 loop reads CASGLRGTGTYKNSPLHF. The CDR3, as DNA: TGTGCTAGTGGTTTGAGAGGGACAGGAACGTATAAAAATTCACCCCTCCACTTT.

The V gene is TRBV6-6, the J gene TRBJ2-7; 7 bases line up with TRBD1. V shed 5 bases, J shed 5 bases, and the junction held 6 bases outside the gene matches. Germline CDR1 is MNHNY and CDR2 is SVGAGI (reference sequence). The CDR3 covers 13 residues. The CDR3 reads CASSLNRGNEQYF. The CDR3 DNA reads TGTGCCAGCAGTCTAAACAGGGGAAACGAGCAGTACTTC.

The chain employs TRBV3-1 (or the pseudogene TRBV3-2) and TRBJ2-5; 8 positions match TRBD2. V was pared by 3 bases and J by 1 base, with 7 bases of the junction left unmatched. The germline V gene encodes CDR1 LGHDT and CDR2 YNNKEL (reference sequence). The CDR3 consists of 16 residues. Here the CDR3 reads CASSQPLAASQETQYF. The CDR3 DNA is TGTGCCAGCAGCCAGCCACTAGCGGCAAGCCAAGAGACCCAGTACTTC.

This chain uses TRBV7-2 with TRBJ2-3, with TRBD2 matching 7 bases. CDR3 length: 16 residues. CDR1 and CDR2 from the germline V gene are SGHTA and FQGNSA. V lost 5 bases and J lost 3; bases outside the gene matches: 11. Here the CDR3 reads CASSPQAGLGTDTQYF. As DNA, the CDR3 is TGTGCCAGCAGCCCCCAAGCGGGACTGGGTACAGATACGCAGTATTTT. Full variable domain (missing parts from reference TRBV7-2 and TRBJ2-3): GAGVSQSPSNKVTEKGKDVELRCDPISGHTALYWYRQSLGQGLEFLIYFQGNSAPDKSGLPSDRFSAERTGGSVSTLTIQRTQQEDSAVYLCASSPQAGLGTDTQYFGPGTRLTVL.

The chain recombines TRBV28 with TRBJ1-5; D remains ambiguous. Germline CDR1 and CDR2: MDHEN and SYDVKM. The CDR3 runs 13 residues. Trimming stripped 8 bases from V and 0 bases from J, with 8 bases between. The CDR3 spells CASGPFSNQPQHF. The CDR3 DNA sequence: TGTGCCAGCGGCCCATTTAGCAATCAGCCCCAGCATTTT.

There are a few counts of this clone. V usage is TRBV4-1 and J usage is TRBJ2-1, with 10 nucleotides matching TRBD2. The germline gives CDR1 MGHRA, CDR2 YSYEKL. The CDR3 is 16 residues long. Trimming cost V 0 bases and J 9 bases; bases outside gene matches: 8. The CDR3, as DNA: TGCGCCAGCAGCCAAGATCCTAGCGGGAGAGGTAGTGAGCAGTTCTTC. It is translated as CASSQDPSGRGSEQFF.

The gene calls are TRBV23-1 and TRBJ1-6; maybe TRBD1 (5 bases). TRBV23-1 is an ORF, and what it does is uncertain. Between the trimmed V and J ends, which lost 11 bases and 10 bases, there was a span of 21 bases. The CDR3 runs to 14 residues. The CDR3 DNA reads TGCGCCGCAGATCGGATAGACGGGGGGTCACCCCTCCACTTT. This gives the protein CAADRIDGGSPLHF.

The genes are TRBV6-4 and TRBJ1-2; 8 bases align to TRBD1. The CDR3 is 17 residues long. Germline values: CDR1 MRHNA, CDR2 SNTAGT. Trimming cost V 6 bases and J 6 bases; bases outside gene matches: 18. The chain's CDR3 is CASRSGQGIFSNDGYTF. The CDR3 DNA reads as TGTGCCAGCAGGAGTGGACAGGGAATCTTTTCGAACGATGGCTACACCTTC.

The chain carries TRBV15 and TRBJ1-1; D unresolved. Germline V gives CDR1 LNHNV, CDR2 YYDKDF (reference sequence). The CDR3 length is 12 residues. V lost 0 bases, J lost 10 bases, and 9 bases lay in between. CDR3: CATSRDKIGAFF. CDR3 DNA: TGTGCCACCAGCAGAGATAAAATCGGAGCTTTCTTT.

This chain uses TRBV28 with TRBJ2-7; a possible D gene is TRBD1 (7 bases). V was shortened by 6 bases and J by 3 bases, with 18 bases between the two germline ends. Germline CDR1 and CDR2: MDHEN and SYDVKM. The CDR3 runs to 15 residues. This CDR3 is CASRDRETRGYEQYF. In DNA form, the CDR3 reads TGTGCCAGCAGAGACAGGGAGACTAGAGGCTACGAGCAGTACTTC. Variable domain in full (rest from reference TRBV28 and TRBJ2-7): DVKVTQSSRYLVKRTGEKVFLECVQDMDHENMFWYRQDPGLGLRLIYFSYDVKMKEKGDIPEGYSVSREKKERFSLILESASTNQTSMYLCASRDRETRGYEQYFGPGTRLTVT.

The chain uses TRBV28 and TRBJ1-1, with 7 positions matching TRBD1. Per germline, CDR1 MDHEN and CDR2 SYDVKM. The trim removed 6 bases at V and 2 bases at J, leaving 6 bases unmatched. The CDR3 loop spans 14 amino acids. The DNA of the CDR3 is TGTGCCAGCAGGTCGACAGGGCAAAACACTGAAGCTTTCTTT. The encoded protein is CASRSTGQNTEAFF.

The chain is built from TRBV29-1 and TRBJ2-5; D uncertain. Between the trimmed V and J ends, which lost 6 bases and 1 base, there was a span of 15 bases. CDR1 is SQVTM, CDR2 ANQGSEA, per germline. The CDR3 has 14 residues. The chain's CDR3 is CSVSPRRSQETQYF. CDR3 sequence (DNA): TGCAGCGTCTCCCCCCGCCGGTCCCAAGAGACCCAGTACTTC.

This chain joins TRBV3-1 (or the pseudogene TRBV3-2) and TRBJ2-7; no firm D call. The CDR3 length is 13 residues. CDR1 and CDR2 (germline): LGHDT, YNNKEL (reference sequence). The V gene lost 0 bases and the J gene lost 1 base, with 4 bases spanning the gap. The CDR3 loop is CASSQDKSYEQYF. CDR3 bases: TGTGCCAGCAGCCAAGATAAATCCTACGAGCAGTACTTC.

This chain uses TRBV4-1 with TRBJ1-2; 7 bases line up with TRBD1. The CDR3 is 16 residues long. The junction had 13 bases not matched to a gene; V was cut back by 3 bases and J by 6 bases. Per the germline V gene, CDR1 is MGHRA and CDR2 is YSYEKL. The CDR3 DNA reads TGCGCCAGCAGCCACCAACGGACGACAGGGACCCATGGCTACACCTTC. It translates to CASSHQRTTGTHGYTF.

The chain links TRBV28 to TRBJ1-2, with TRBD1 matching over 10 bases. CDR1 is MDHEN and CDR2 is SYDVKM in the germline V gene. V trimming: 4 bases; J trimming: 7 bases; junction bases outside the gene matches: 12. The CDR3 is 16 amino acids. The CDR3: CASSSVGLRDRGGYTF. CDR3 nucleotides: TGTGCCAGCAGTTCCGTGGGACTCCGGGACAGGGGTGGCTACACCTTC.

The rearrangement joins TRBV6-5 to TRBJ1-2, with D unresolved. The germline V and J ends were trimmed by 7 bases and 4 bases, with 16 bases remaining between them. This CDR3 is built from 14 residues. Germline-derived CDR1 and CDR2 are MNHEY and SVGAGI. In nucleotides, the CDR3 is TGTGCCAGCACGACGACCTCGGCGGGCTATGGCTACACCTTC. This gives the protein CASTTTSAGYGYTF.

This clone was seen only once. The rearrangement joins TRBV15 to TRBJ2-7; tentative D call: TRBD1 (5 bases). Trimming took 5 bases from V and 1 from J, leaving 15 bases between them. Per germline, CDR1 LNHNV and CDR2 YYDKDF (reference sequence). The CDR3 consists of 15 residues. CDR3 loop: CATSPGAGSSYEQYF. The CDR3 DNA reads as TGTGCCACCAGCCCTGGGGCAGGGTCTTCCTACGAGCAGTACTTC.

The chain recombines TRBV7-8 with TRBJ2-1, with 12 bases identical to TRBD2. J gave up 5 bases and V 5 bases, and 4 bases lay outside the gene matches. The CDR3 is 15 amino acids. Germline CDR1 is SGHVS and CDR2 is FQNEAQ. For the CDR3, the DNA is TGTGCCAGCAGCACATGGACTAGCGGGAACAATGAGCAGTTCTTC. Amino acid sequence: CASSTWTSGNNEQFF.

This clone was seen only a few times. The V and J genes are TRBV4-2 and TRBJ2-2; TRBD2 aligns across 13 bases. Germline V gene lookup returns CDR1 LGHNA and CDR2 YNFKEQ. The CDR3 has 15 residues. With V trimmed by 5 bases and J by 5 bases, 2 bases remained unmatched. The CDR3 DNA follows: TGTGCCAGCAGCGGACTAGCGGGAGATACCGGGGAGCTGTTTTTT. Translating it yields CASSGLAGDTGELFF.

This clone was detected a few times. V and J are TRBV4-1 and TRBJ1-2; tentatively, D is TRBD1 (5 bases). With 6 bases removed from V and 8 bases from J, the gap between germline ends came to 19 bases. CDR3 length: 14 residues. Looked up from germline, CDR1 is MGHRA and CDR2 is YSYEKL. CDR3 DNA: TGCGCCAGCAGTCCGACCGGGGGAGAAAGCGGCTACACCTTC. Translation gives CASSPTGGESGYTF.

The rearrangement joins TRBV10-3 to TRBJ2-1; 10 nucleotides agree with TRBD2. The CDR3 contains 17 residues. The V segment lost 8 bases and the J segment 5 bases; nucleotides outside the gene matches: 15. Germline V gives CDR1 ENHRY, CDR2 SYGVKD. CDR3 sequence reads: CAIDTASGSNQHNEQFF. CDR3 sequence (DNA): TGTGCCATCGACACAGCTAGCGGGAGCAACCAACACAATGAGCAGTTCTTC.

The rearrangement links TRBV15 to TRBJ1-2; D gene uncertain. Germline V gene sequence: CDR1 LNHNV, CDR2 YYDKDF (reference sequence). Trimming pared 0 bases from V and 5 bases from J, leaving 10 bases between. This CDR3 has 14 amino acids. CDR3 DNA sequence: TGTGCCACCAGCAGAGATCTACAGACGTATGGCTACACCTTC. Amino acids: CATSRDLQTYGYTF.

The chain combines TRBV19 with TRBJ2-3; 8 bases fit TRBD2. Germline V CDR1 and CDR2: LNHDA, SQIVND (reference sequence). Trimming took 8 bases from V and 3 from J; bases not matched to a gene: 1. CDR3 length: 12 amino acids. CDR3 amino acids: CASVAGTDTQYF. In nucleotides, the CDR3 is TGTGCCAGTGTAGCGGGAACAGATACGCAGTATTTT.